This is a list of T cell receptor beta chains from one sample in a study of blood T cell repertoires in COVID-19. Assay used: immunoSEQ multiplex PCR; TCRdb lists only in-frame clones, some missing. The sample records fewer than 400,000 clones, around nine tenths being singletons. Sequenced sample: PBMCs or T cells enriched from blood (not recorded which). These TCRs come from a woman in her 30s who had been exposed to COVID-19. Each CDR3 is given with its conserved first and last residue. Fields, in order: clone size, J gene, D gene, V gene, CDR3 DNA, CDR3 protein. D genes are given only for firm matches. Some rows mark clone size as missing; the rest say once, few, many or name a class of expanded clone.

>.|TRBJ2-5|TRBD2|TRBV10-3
TGTGCCATCAATCGCGGGGGAGCAGAGACCCAGTACTTC
CAINRGGAETQYF
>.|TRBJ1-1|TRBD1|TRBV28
TGTGCCAGCAGTTTAGGGACAGGGAGGCACACTGAAGCTTTCTTT
CASSLGTGRHTEAFF
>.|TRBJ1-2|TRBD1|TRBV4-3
TGCGCCAGCAGCCAAGATAATAGGGGGCCTCTAAACTATGGCTACACCTTC
CASSQDNRGPLNYGYTF
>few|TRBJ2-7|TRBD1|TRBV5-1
TGCGCCAGCAGCCGCGACAGGGAATACGAGCAGTACTTC
CASSRDREYEQYF
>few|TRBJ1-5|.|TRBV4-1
TGCGCCAGCAGCCCCGAACTATGGGATCAGCCCCAGCATTTT
CASSPELWDQPQHF
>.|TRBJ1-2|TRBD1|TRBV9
TGTGCCAGCAGCGCCAGACAGGGCCCCTATGGCTACACCTTC
CASSARQGPYGYTF
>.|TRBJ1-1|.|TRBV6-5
TGTGCCAGCAGTTACGGGAGAACTGAAGCTTTCTTT
CASSYGRTEAFF
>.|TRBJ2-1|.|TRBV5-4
TGTGCCAGCAGCCCCAAGGGGGGGGACCACATATACAATGAGCAGTTCTTC
CASSPKGGDHIYNEQFF
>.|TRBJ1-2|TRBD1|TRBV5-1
TGCGCCAGCAGCTTGGACAGGGGTTTTGGCTACACCTTC
CASSLDRGFGYTF
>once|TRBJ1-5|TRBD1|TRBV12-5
TGTGCTAGTGGTTCGGCGACAGGGAATCAGCCCCAGCATTTT
CASGSATGNQPQHF
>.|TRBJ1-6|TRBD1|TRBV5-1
TGCGCCAGCAGCCCGGGGACAGGGGGGGATTCACCCCTCCACTTT
CASSPGTGGDSPLHF
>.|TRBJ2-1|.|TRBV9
TGTGCCAGCAGCGTAGGTGGTGGAGACAATGAGCAGTTCTTC
CASSVGGGDNEQFF
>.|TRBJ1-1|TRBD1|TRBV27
TGTGCCAGCAGTCCCAATCGAATGATAAACAGGGGGTACGACATGAACACTGAAGCTTTCTTT
CASSPNRMINRGYDMNTEAFF
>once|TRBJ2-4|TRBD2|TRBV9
TGTGCCAGCAGCGTAGCTGCTAGCGGGGGGACGAGCATTCAGTACTTC
CASSVAASGGTSIQYF
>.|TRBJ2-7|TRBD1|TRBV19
TGTGCCAGTAGTGACAGGGGCGTCAAATTCTACGAGCAGTACTTC
CASSDRGVKFYEQYF
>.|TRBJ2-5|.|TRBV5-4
TGTGCCAGCAGCCCGACAGGAAACTTACAAGAGACCCAGTACTTC
CASSPTGNLQETQYF
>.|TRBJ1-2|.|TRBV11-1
TGTGCCAGCAGCTTAGGGGGCCGCGGCTACACCTTC
CASSLGGRGYTF
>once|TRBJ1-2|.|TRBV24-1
TGTGCCACCAGTGATTTGCAGGGGAACTATGGCTACACCTTC
CATSDLQGNYGYTF
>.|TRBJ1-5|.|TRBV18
TGTGCCAGCTCTTTGATCGGGGGGGAGGTTAGCAATCAGCCCCAGCATTTT
CASSLIGGEVSNQPQHF
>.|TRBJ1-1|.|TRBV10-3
TGTGCCATCAGTGAAAACCGGGGGGGTGACACTGAAGCTTTCTTT
CAISENRGGDTEAFF
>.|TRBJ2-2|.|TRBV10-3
TGTGCCATCAGGTCGGGTCCCGGGGAGCTGTTTTTT
CAIRSGPGELFF
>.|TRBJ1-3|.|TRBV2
TGTGCCAGCACGGCAGGTGGGGCGGCGGGAAACACCATATATTTT
CASTAGGAAGNTIYF
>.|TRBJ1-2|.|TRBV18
TGTGCCAGCTCAGAAACAATTAACTATGGCTACACCTTC
CASSETINYGYTF
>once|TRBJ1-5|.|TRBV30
TGTGCCTGGAGTGTACTACAGGTCAATCAGCCCCAGCATTTT
CAWSVLQVNQPQHF
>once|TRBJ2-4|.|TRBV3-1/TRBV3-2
TGTGCCAGCAGCCAAGGACTGGGACTAGCCAAAAACATTCAGTACTTC
CASSQGLGLAKNIQYF
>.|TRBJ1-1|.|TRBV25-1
TGTGCCAGCAAGGGCAGCGGGACTGAAGCTTTCTTT
CASKGSGTEAFF
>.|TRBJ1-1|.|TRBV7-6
TGTGCCAGCAGCTTAAACCAGGAAGATTTTACTGAAGCTTTCTTT
CASSLNQEDFTEAFF
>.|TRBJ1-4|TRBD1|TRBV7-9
TGTGCCAGCAGCTTAACAGGGGTTGGTGAAAAACTGTTTTTT
CASSLTGVGEKLFF